This T cell receptor (beta chain) is from a study of cytotoxic CD8 clonotypes in ibrutinib-treated CLL (dated by TCRdb to about 2021). For the study in its entirety: The cohort included roughly 15 treatment-naive and roughly ten relapsed/refractory patients; 17 to 18 were IGHV unmutated. Responses were partial in about 25 patients and complete in 2; after median around 66 months follow-up, around 14 stayed in remission and some twelve progressed. Samples at response were collected after a median of roughly 13 months of treatment, with a range of roughly 6 to 40 months. On average, each sample yielded around 250,000 productive templates and tens of thousands of productive rearrangements. Longitudinal samples were obtainable from about 30% of the 86 participants in the trial. Cryopreserved peripheral blood mononuclear cells were obtained prior to treatment, at the time of response, and at either disease progression or sustained remission. Patients were still on ibrutinib when every remission and progressive disease sample was collected. General study outcomes and caveats: Public clonotypes were rare and either shrank or stayed stable during treatment, and the rise in clonality at ibrutinib response reflected expansion of private clonotypes. An increase in clonality was observed at ibrutinib response, with clonality remaining stable during sustained remission and falling back toward baseline at progression. Sampling times were not matched between sustained-remission and progressing patients, and lymph node repertoires were not studied. At baseline, clonality was higher than in age-matched healthy donors and showed a strong correlation with circulating CD8+ T-cell counts.

On this clone: Its target antigen remains unknown. Per-nucleotide qualities are absent, and no much larger clonotype sits a single base away.

On a MiSeq, deep resolution sequencing aimed for a depth between 1 in 1 million and 1 in 200,000 T cells, with each clonotype covered roughly 10x on average. The immunoSEQ hsTCRB Kit was used to generate TCR beta libraries. The original pipeline was this. The data were analyzed with ImmunoSEQ Analyzer and ImmunoSEQ Data Assistant, and V, D and J gene assignments followed IMGT definitions. Clonality, with values ranging from 0 to 1, was calculated as one minus the normalized Shannon entropy of productive rearrangement frequencies. Public clonotype analysis was restricted to overrepresented clonotypes comprising at least 0.05% of each patient's repertoire. Approximately 13 age-matched healthy donor repertoires from immuneACCESS served as clonality controls. In TCRdb, the immuneACCESS table is reduced to in-frame sequences with V and J assigned. These tables do not hold every clone; where another copy was compared, an unresolved V gene accounts for under half, and the others remain unexplained. V, J and clone size were drawn from that table, and D and trimming were deduced from the DNA. This sample lists roughly 250,000 clones; 70% were detected once. Together, the top ten hold about 16% of the sample.

The time point label on this specimen signifies: around 25 months on ibrutinib. Roughly 1.8 micrograms of genomic DNA were extracted from cryopreserved PBMCs for TCR beta library preparation. High-throughput TCR beta sequencing was performed on longitudinal blood samples from CLL patients receiving ibrutinib monotherapy. The patients were enrolled in a single-center, open-label phase 2 trial of ibrutinib monotherapy. CDR1 and CDR2, looked up from the germline V gene, are SQVTM and ANQGSEA. V is pared back by 5 bases and J by 3 bases, with 8 bases lying between the germline termini. The CDR3 has 11 amino acids, counting the end cysteine and phenylalanine. Just the 33-base CDR3 DNA is kept, in frame starting at base 1.

The TCR comes from a human donor with chronic lymphocytic leukemia. The sample was PBMCs, taken after 24 months of ibrutinib treatment. The sequence links TRBV29-1 to TRBJ2-7, with the D gene too uncertain to name. The DNA sequence is as follows: TGCAGCGTTAGGGATGGCTACGAGCAGTACTTC. Its protein is CSVRDGYEQYF.